Below, 29 T cell receptor beta chains from the same sample are listed, as sequenced in a study of shared clonotypes between healthy human individuals. The repertoire was sequenced with immunoSEQ multiplex PCR; TCRdb's copy has only in-frame clones and lacks some. Of over 700,000 clones listed, over 60% are singletons. Sequenced material: memory CD4+ T cells sorted from blood. Stated subset: CD45RA-negative fraction. These receptors were obtained from a woman in her twenties or thirties in good health.

This clone was observed a single time. This rearrangement joins TRBV11-2 to TRBJ1-2; a possible D gene is TRBD1 (5 bases). CDR1 is SGHAT and CDR2 is FQNNGV in the germline V gene. The CDR3 is 16 amino acids. Between the trimmed V and J ends, which lost 0 bases and 0 bases, there was a span of 11 bases. DNA for the CDR3: TGTGCCAGCAGCTTAGATATCGGGGGTGCTAACTATGGCTACACCTTC. Translation: CASSLDIGGANYGYTF.

This clone was seen more than once but under ten times. The J gene is TRBJ2-1, the V gene TRBV10-3; the D gene is possibly TRBD2 (6 bases). V dropped 7 bases and J dropped 9 bases, with 19 bases sitting between them. The germline CDR1 and CDR2 sequences are ENHRY and SYGVKD. The CDR3 is 14 amino acids. The CDR3 loop reads CAIKGGVLGSEQFF. The CDR3 DNA sequence: TGTGCCATCAAGGGCGGGGTGCTGGGCAGTGAGCAGTTCTTC.

This clone has only a few counts. The rearrangement links TRBV5-8 to TRBJ1-3, with D uncertain. Looked up from germline, CDR1 is SGHTS and CDR2 is YDEGEE. V lost 4 bases and J lost 2, with 10 bases in between. The CDR3 extends over 14 amino acids. The CDR3, as DNA: TGTGCCAGCAGCATGCAGGAGGCTGGAAACACCATATATTTT. This encodes CASSMQEAGNTIYF.

Comment on this clone: At the DNA level, this CDR3 is encoded by other sequences in the same sample as well. The chain couples TRBV12-5 to TRBJ2-1, with a tentative D call TRBD1 (5 bases). The CDR3 has 14 residues. V lost 3 bases, J lost 0 bases, and 6 bases lay in between. Looked up from germline, CDR1 is LGHNT and CDR2 is FRNRAP. The CDR3 loop is CASGLDSSYNEQFF. For the CDR3, the DNA is TGTGCTAGTGGTTTAGACAGCTCCTACAATGAGCAGTTCTTC.

J is TRBJ1-5 and V is TRBV4-1, with D hard to call. The length of the CDR3 is 14 residues. V was shortened by 3 bases and J by 4 bases, with 10 bases between the two germline ends. CDR1 MGHRA and CDR2 YSYEKL come from the germline V gene. CDR3 nucleotides: TGCGCCAGCAGCCACATAGGACGGAATCAGCCCCAGCATTTT. This encodes CASSHIGRNQPQHF.

This rearrangement joins TRBV27 to TRBJ2-7, with TRBD2 identical over 8 bases. Germline CDR1 reads MNHEY; CDR2 reads SMNVEV (reference sequence). The length of the CDR3 is 15 residues. Trimming at V came to 6 bases and at J to 3 bases, leaving 10 bases not matched to a gene. The CDR3 loop reads CASSHTSGTSYEQYF. The CDR3 region has the DNA TGTGCCAGCAGCCATACATCCGGGACTAGCTACGAGCAGTACTTC.

V gene TRBV19 combines with J gene TRBJ2-6, with TRBD1 as a possible D gene (5 bases). Germline V gene lookup returns CDR1 LNHDA and CDR2 SQIVND (reference sequence). The CDR3 totals 13 residues. V was pared by 1 base and J by 7 bases, with 5 bases between. The CDR3 is CASSIGTANVLTF. CDR3 bases: TGTGCCAGTAGTATAGGGACAGCCAACGTCCTGACTTTC. Variable domain in full (rest from reference TRBV19 and TRBJ2-6): DGGITQSPKYLFRKEGQNVTLSCEQNLNHDAMYWYRQDPGQGLRLIYYSQIVNDFQKGDIAEGYSVSREKKESFPLTVTSAQKNPTAFYLCASSIGTANVLTFGAGSRLTVL.

This clone showed up just a few times. This chain links TRBV6-1 with TRBJ1-2, with no clear D. The V end was cut by 2 bases, the J end by 5 bases, with 18 bases between. CDR1 is MNHNS and CDR2 is SASEGT in the germline V gene. This CDR3 region has 16 residues. The CDR3 loop is CASSEFVEPLGYGYTF. CDR3 bases: TGTGCCAGCAGTGAATTCGTCGAGCCCTTGGGTTATGGCTACACCTTC.

This chain uses TRBV5-1 with TRBJ2-7; 8 nucleotides agree with TRBD1. The CDR3 extends over 15 amino acids. The germline V gene encodes CDR1 SGHRS and CDR2 YFSETQ. V dropped 3 bases and J dropped 3; count of bases not matched to a gene: 8. The CDR3 sequence: CASSSQGAIGYEQYF. The CDR3 coding sequence is TGCGCCAGCAGCTCTCAGGGGGCAATAGGCTACGAGCAGTACTTC. Full variable domain (remainder filled in from reference TRBV5-1 and TRBJ2-7): KAGVTQTPRYLIKTRGQQVTLSCSPISGHRSVSWYQQTPGQGLQFLFEYFSETQRNKGNFPGRFSGRQFSNSRSEMNVSTLELGDSALYLCASSSQGAIGYEQYFGPGTRLTVT.

The chain joins TRBV18 to TRBJ1-5; D is possibly TRBD1 (6 bases). The V end was cut by 6 bases, the J end by 6 bases, with 15 bases between. There are 14 residues in the CDR3. Germline lookup yields CDR1 KGHSH and CDR2 LQKENI. CDR3 residues: CASSSGDGAQPQHF. The CDR3 bases are TGTGCCAGCTCGTCAGGGGATGGGGCTCAGCCCCAGCATTTT. Full variable domain (remainder filled in from reference TRBV18 and TRBJ1-5): NAGVMQNPRHLVRRRGQEARLRCSPMKGHSHVYWYRQLPEEGLKFMVYLQKENIIDESGMPKERFSAEFPKEGPSILRIQQVVRGDSAAYFCASSSGDGAQPQHFGDGTRLSIL.

CDR3 in DNA: TGTGCCAGCAAGGGACCGGCGGATAATCAGCCCCAGCATTTT. Its protein product is CASKGPADNQPQHF. The chain has TRBV28 and TRBJ1-5, with TRBD1 as a possible D gene (5 bases). V was cut by 7 bases and J by 4 bases, with 14 bases left in between. This CDR3 contains 14 residues. CDR1 and CDR2 (germline): MDHEN, SYDVKM.

This chain uses TRBV28 with TRBJ2-5; maybe TRBD1 (7 bases). The CDR3 length is 14 residues. The germline V gene encodes CDR1 MDHEN and CDR2 SYDVKM. With 6 bases removed from V and 7 bases from J, the gap between germline ends came to 18 bases. CDR3 region: CASRKQGFGRTQYF. The CDR3 nucleotides are TGTGCCAGCAGGAAACAGGGGTTCGGGAGGACCCAGTACTTC.

This clone appeared a single time. Distinct nucleotide sequences in the sample also encode this CDR3. The chain couples TRBV5-1 to TRBJ2-5, with unresolved D. Trimming removed 0 bases from V and 5 bases from J, with 5 bases in between. This CDR3 comprises 12 residues. Germline CDR1 SGHRS, CDR2 YFSETQ. This CDR3 reads CASSLGQETQYF. CDR3 DNA sequence: TGCGCCAGCAGCTTGGGTCAGGAGACCCAGTACTTC.

Note on this clone: A far larger clone lies a single base away; this is likely a read error. The chain links TRBV6-1 to TRBJ1-5; D perhaps matches TRBD1 (6 bases). This CDR3 has 16 residues. Germline V gives CDR1 MNHNS, CDR2 SASEGT. Between the trimmed V and J ends, which lost 1 base and 7 bases, there was a span of 17 bases. The CDR3 region is CASSEGGAAHFQPQHF. In DNA form, the CDR3 reads TGTGCCAGCAGTGAAGGGGGGGCGGCGCATTTCCAGCCCCAGCATTTT.

The CDR3 spells CASSPMSTNEKLFF. The CDR3 region has the DNA TGTGCCAGCTCACCAATGTCAACTAATGAAAAACTGTTTTTT. The V call is TRBV18, the J call TRBJ1-4; no clear D. V lost 2 bases and J lost 0, with 4 bases in between. The CDR3 totals 14 residues. The V gene's germline CDR1 is KGHSH and CDR2 LQKENI.

A few counts support this clone. The V call is TRBV4-1, the J call TRBJ1-2, with D uncertain. The CDR3 is made up of 14 amino acids. Germline-derived CDR1 and CDR2 are MGHRA and YSYEKL. With 0 bases removed from V and 4 bases from J, the gap between germline ends came to 9 bases. The CDR3 nucleotides are TGCGCCAGCAGCCAAGATTGGGGTAGCTATGGCTACACCTTC. Protein: CASSQDWGSYGYTF.

This clone appeared a few times. This chain links TRBV11-2 with TRBJ2-3; no firm D call. The CDR3 consists of 13 residues. The V end lost 3 bases, the J end lost 6 bases, and 10 bases lay between the germline ends. CDR1 is SGHAT and CDR2 is FQNNGV in the germline V gene. The CDR3 coding sequence is TGTGCCAGCAGCTTTGAGCCACTGGATACGCAGTATTTT. This codes for CASSFEPLDTQYF.

The chain links TRBV28 to TRBJ2-7, with TRBD1 identical over 9 bases. V gave up 3 bases and J gave up 3 bases; unmatched junction bases: 18. This CDR3 is 19 amino acids long. Germline V gives CDR1 MDHEN, CDR2 SYDVKM. CDR3 DNA sequence: TGTGCCAGCAGTTTCCGGGGCTTACTCCTTCGGGACAGGGACTACGAGCAGTACTTC. Translating gives CASSFRGLLLRDRDYEQYF.

The gene calls are TRBV28 and TRBJ2-7, with TRBD1 matching 7 bases. This CDR3 is 12 amino acids long. After removal of 6 bases from V and 2 bases from J, the junction contained 1 base not matched to a gene. Germline V CDR1 and CDR2: MDHEN, SYDVKM. The CDR3 coding sequence is TGTGCCAGCAGAGGGACAGCCTACGAGCAGTACTTC. Translated, it gives CASRGTAYEQYF. The full variable domain, in which reference TRBV28 and TRBJ2-7 provide the parts outside the CDR3, is DVKVTQSSRYLVKRTGEKVFLECVQDMDHENMFWYRQDPGLGLRLIYFSYDVKMKEKGDIPEGYSVSREKKERFSLILESASTNQTSMYLCASRGTAYEQYFGPGTRLTVT.

CDR3 in DNA: TGTGCCAGCCAGGGACGCTCTGGGGCCAACGTCCTGACTTTC. Its protein is CASQGRSGANVLTF. The genes are TRBV19 and TRBJ2-6; D is perhaps TRBD1 or TRBD2 (5 bases each). Deletions cut 9 bases from V and 0 bases from J, with 9 bases between. This CDR3 spans 14 amino acids. CDR1 LNHDA and CDR2 SQIVND come from the germline V gene (reference sequence).

As for this clone: Within the sample, other DNA sequences also encode this same CDR3. The V call is TRBV19, the J call TRBJ2-5; D call uncertain. V dropped 5 bases and J dropped 1 base, with 8 bases sitting between them. The CDR3 has 13 amino acids. Germline V gives CDR1 LNHDA, CDR2 SQIVND (reference sequence). The CDR3 bases are TGTGCCAGTAGTTCCAGGATCCAAGAGACCCAGTACTTC. Translated: CASSSRIQETQYF.

This clone has only a few counts. The rearrangement joins TRBV2 to TRBJ1-4, with D hard to call. CDR1 SNHLY and CDR2 FYNNEI come from the germline V gene. The germline V and J ends were trimmed by 6 bases and 8 bases, with 13 bases remaining between them. CDR3 length: 13 residues. CDR3 nucleotide sequence: TGTGCCAGCAGAGGAACATGGAGGGAAAAACTGTTTTTT. It yields the protein CASRGTWREKLFF.

This clone was observed once. The chain employs TRBV2 and TRBJ1-1, with D possibly TRBD1 on 6 matching bases. The germline V and J ends were trimmed by 7 bases and 7 bases, with 13 bases remaining between them. The CDR3 loop spans 12 amino acids. Germline values: CDR1 SNHLY, CDR2 FYNNEI. CDR3 in amino acids: CASTGAGFEAFF. In nucleotides, the CDR3 is TGTGCCAGCACGGGGGCTGGCTTTGAAGCTTTCTTT.

The chain recombines TRBV15 with TRBJ1-2; weak D call: TRBD1 (6 bases). This CDR3 spans 15 amino acids. Looked up from germline, CDR1 is LNHNV and CDR2 is YYDKDF (reference sequence). V shed 2 bases and J shed 4 bases, with 14 bases lying between them. CDR3 protein: CATSRKRTVVYGYTF. In nucleotides, the CDR3 is TGTGCCACCAGCAGAAAAAGGACAGTCGTCTATGGCTACACCTTC.

This clone appeared a few times. The gene calls are TRBV6-6 and TRBJ2-2; no clear D gene. V was pared by 7 bases and J by 7 bases, with 7 bases between. CDR3 length: 11 residues. Germline V gene lookup returns CDR1 MNHNY and CDR2 SVGAGI (reference sequence). CDR3: CASTRFGELFF. The CDR3 DNA sequence: TGTGCCAGCACCCGATTCGGGGAGCTGTTTTTT.

As regards this clone: The sample carries other DNA sequences with the same CDR3. The chain combines TRBV28 with TRBJ2-7; the D gene is possibly TRBD1 (5 bases). Germline loops: CDR1 MDHEN, CDR2 SYDVKM. Trimming removed 4 bases from V and 1 base from J, with 8 bases in between. This CDR3 region has 13 residues. CDR3 DNA sequence: TGTGCCAGCAGTTCAGGGTATTCCTACGAGCAGTACTTC. This translates into CASSSGYSYEQYF.

The chain employs TRBV28 and TRBJ2-7; tentative D call: TRBD1 (6 bases). CDR1 is MDHEN, CDR2 SYDVKM, per germline. Trimming stripped 2 bases from V and 3 bases from J, with 11 bases between. CDR3 length: 14 amino acids. In DNA, the CDR3 is TGTGCCAGCAGTTTAAGACAGGCCAACTACGAGCAGTACTTC. This encodes CASSLRQANYEQYF.

This chain connects TRBV5-1 to TRBJ2-7, with 8 bases aligning to TRBD1. Germline loops: CDR1 SGHRS, CDR2 YFSETQ. The CDR3 runs to 15 residues. V lost 4 bases to trimming and J lost 5 bases; unmatched junction nucleotides: 11. In DNA, the CDR3 is TGCGCCAGCAGCAGGACGGGACAGGCTGTCGACGAGCAGTACTTC. The encoded protein is CASSRTGQAVDEQYF.

This chain uses TRBV5-1 with TRBJ2-3, with 8 bases aligning to TRBD2. In germline, CDR1 is SGHRS, CDR2 YFSETQ. The length of the CDR3 is 16 residues. The ends lost 1 base at V and 7 bases at J; junction bases unmatched: 11. The CDR3 nucleotides read TGCGCCAGCAGCTTGATTGGTAGCGGGATTTGGAATACGCAGTATTTT. It specifies CASSLIGSGIWNTQYF.